The rows below give T cell receptor beta chains drawn from one sample of a study of cytomegalovirus exposure and HLA in healthy donors. The method was immunoSEQ multiplex PCR; TCRdb's version includes in-frame clones alone and lacks a portion of them. Seen here are hundreds of thousands of clones, about 92% observed once, and the top ten hold 2.5% to 3.5%. Sequencing was done on a sample of PBMCs. These receptors all stem from a woman in her twenties or thirties in good health and CMV-seronegative. Both conserved end residues are part of each CDR3.

TRBJ2-5 14 TRBV6-5 CASSLAGIQETQYF
TRBJ2-7 13 TRBV27 CASSLAISYEQYF
TRBJ2-1 16 TRBV5-1 CASSRRGLALYNEQFF
TRBJ2-7 12 TRBV5-1 CASSSDLYEQYF
TRBJ2-3 13 TRBV4-1 CATLDSYTDTQYF
TRBJ1-1 12 TRBV6-1 CASSDGYTEAFF
TRBJ1-4 18 TRBV7-3 CASSLISHFQGIKEKLFF
TRBJ2-7 13 TRBV30 CAWSVSRDGEQYF
TRBJ2-1 14 TRBV9 CASSVAYGDNEQFF
TRBJ2-3 15 TRBV6-1 CASSVGQASTDTQYF
TRBJ2-5 15 TRBV11-1 CASHFTAGDMETQYF
TRBJ1-4 15 TRBV4-2 CASSPRTGPSEKLFF
TRBJ2-3 16 TRBV9 CASSAFLASSTDTQYF
TRBJ2-7 14 TRBV6-1 CASSGDRAPYEQYF
TRBJ2-7 12 TRBV18 CASSGPGGEQYF
TRBJ2-7 14 TRBV14 CASSRDRSSYEQYF
TRBJ2-3 16 TRBV18 CASSPRKGASTDTQYF
TRBJ2-4 19 TRBV4-1 CASSQDLTSGSLAKNIQYF
TRBJ2-2 13 TRBV7-3 CASSSATTGELFF
TRBJ2-1 14 TRBV2 CASSEISDYNEQFF
TRBJ1-1 13 TRBV13 CASSSRGRAEAFF
TRBJ1-5 14 TRBV27 CASSFEGPNQPQHF
TRBJ1-5 14 TRBV6-6 CASSYGESTQPQHF
TRBJ2-3 16 TRBV28 CASSLSRTLFTDTQYF
TRBJ2-1 15 TRBV6-1 CASSEWTSGGHEQFF